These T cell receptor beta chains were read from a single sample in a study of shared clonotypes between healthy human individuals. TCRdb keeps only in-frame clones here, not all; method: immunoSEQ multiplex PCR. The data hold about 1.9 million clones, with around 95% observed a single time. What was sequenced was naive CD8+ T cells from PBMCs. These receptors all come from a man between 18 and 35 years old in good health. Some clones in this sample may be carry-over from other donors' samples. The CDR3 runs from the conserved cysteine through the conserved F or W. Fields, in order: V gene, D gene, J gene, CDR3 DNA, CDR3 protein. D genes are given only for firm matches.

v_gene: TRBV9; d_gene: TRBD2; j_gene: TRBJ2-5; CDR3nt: TGTGCCAGCAGCGTAGTCCCCACGGGAGGAGGGGAGACCCAGTACTTC; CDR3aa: CASSVVPTGGGETQYF
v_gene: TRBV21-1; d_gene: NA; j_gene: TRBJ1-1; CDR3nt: TGTGCCAGCAGCAAACCGGATTTTGAAGCTTTCTTT; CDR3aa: CASSKPDFEAFF
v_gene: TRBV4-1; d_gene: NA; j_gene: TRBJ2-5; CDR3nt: TGCGCCAGCAGCCAAAGGTTCCAGGACAGACAAGAGACCCAGTACTTC; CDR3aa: CASSQRFQDRQETQYF
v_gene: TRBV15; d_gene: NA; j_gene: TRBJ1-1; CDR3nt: TGTGCCACCAGCAGAGATTCGGTATACAGAACGAACACTGAAGCTTTCTTT; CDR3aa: CATSRDSVYRTNTEAFF
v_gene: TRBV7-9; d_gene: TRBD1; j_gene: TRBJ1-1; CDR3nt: TGTGCCAGCAGCTCGGGACAGTTAAACACTGAAGCTTTCTTT; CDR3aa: CASSSGQLNTEAFF
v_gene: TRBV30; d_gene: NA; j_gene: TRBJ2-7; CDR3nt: TGTGCCTGGAGTGTTTCATCCCCCCACGAGCAGTACTTC; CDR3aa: CAWSVSSPHEQYF
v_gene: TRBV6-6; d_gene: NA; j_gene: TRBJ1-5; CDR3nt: TGTGCCAGCAGTCCCCAGACAGGAGAGGATCAGCCCCAGCATTTT; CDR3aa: CASSPQTGEDQPQHF
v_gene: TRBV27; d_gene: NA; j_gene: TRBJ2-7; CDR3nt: TGTGCCAGCAGCCCTACCTCGCAGCGGGCCAGCTCCTACGAGCAGTACTTC; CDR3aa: CASSPTSQRASSYEQYF
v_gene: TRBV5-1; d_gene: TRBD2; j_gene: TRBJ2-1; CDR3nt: TGCGCCAGCAGCTTGGCCCGGCTAGCGGGCTACAATGAGCAGTTCTTC; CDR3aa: CASSLARLAGYNEQFF
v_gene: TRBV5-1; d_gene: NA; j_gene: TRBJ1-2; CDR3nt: TGCGCCAGCAGCTTTTGGGAAATGGGCTATGGCTACACCTTC; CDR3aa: CASSFWEMGYGYTF
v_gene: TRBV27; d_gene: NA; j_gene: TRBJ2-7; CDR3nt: TGTGCCAGCAGCTCTGGCTACGAGCAGTACTTC; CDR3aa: CASSSGYEQYF
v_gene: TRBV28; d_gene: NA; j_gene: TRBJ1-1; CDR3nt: TGTGCCAGCAGTTTATGGGGCCGGGGGCAGGTGAACACTGAAGCTTTCTTT; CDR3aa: CASSLWGRGQVNTEAFF